Shown below are 20 T cell receptor beta chains from a single sample sequenced in a study of cytomegalovirus exposure and HLA in healthy donors. Primers for the PCR totalled 60 Vbeta and 13 Jbeta. Assay: immunoSEQ multiplex PCR; the TCRdb copy retains only in-frame clones and omits some. The repertoire includes about 98,000 clones, under 85% of them detected once, and more than 3% sits in the top ten. The source material was PBMCs. Receptors originate from a female donor in good health and CMV-seropositive.

The chain joins TRBV19 to TRBJ1-1; 9 bases agree with TRBD1. This CDR3 has 14 residues. Unmatched junction bases numbered 7, after V lost 4 bases and J lost 7 bases. Germline V gene data show CDR1 as LNHDA and CDR2 as SQIVND (reference sequence). The CDR3 sequence is CASSKGTGRDEAFF. In nucleotides, the CDR3 is TGTGCCAGTAGTAAAGGGACAGGGAGGGATGAAGCTTTCTTT.

V is TRBV5-1 and J is TRBJ2-7, with D unclear. The CDR3 length is 12 residues. Looked up from germline, CDR1 is SGHRS and CDR2 is YFSETQ. Trimming cost V 2 bases and J 6 bases, with 9 bases left between them. DNA for the CDR3: TGCGCCAGCAGCTTTAGTTCGGGCGAGCAGTACTTC. This codes for CASSFSSGEQYF.

J is TRBJ2-1 and V is TRBV29-1; 7 bases map to TRBD2. V shed 1 base, J shed 6 bases, and the junction held 12 bases outside the gene matches. Germline values: CDR1 SQVTM, CDR2 ANQGSEA. The CDR3 runs to 16 residues. CDR3: CSVEGRLGQRGNEQFF. The CDR3, as DNA: TGCAGCGTTGAAGGACGTCTCGGTCAGCGGGGCAATGAGCAGTTCTTC.

A note on this clone: Relative to the germline gene, one junction end is altered; a read error may explain this. The chain uses TRBV5-4 and TRBJ2-1; TRBD1 aligns across 9 bases. The CDR3 consists of 15 residues. Germline loops: CDR1 SGHNT, CDR2 YYREEE (reference sequence). This chain's CDR3 is CASSSGTGSYNEQLF. The CDR3 DNA reads TGTGCCAGCAGCTCCGGGACAGGGTCCTACAATGAGCAGCTCTTC.

The chain carries TRBV6-5 and TRBJ2-7; tentative D call: TRBD2 (7 bases). The CDR3 totals 14 residues. V shed 2 bases and J shed 2 bases, with 10 bases lying between them. The germline V gene encodes CDR1 MNHEY and CDR2 SVGAGI. The CDR3 region has the DNA TGTGCCAGCAGTTACGGGGGGGGCCCCTACGAGCAGTACTTC. This gives the protein CASSYGGGPYEQYF.

This chain links TRBV28 with TRBJ2-7; 9 bases match TRBD2. CDR3 length equals 16 residues. Unmatched junction bases numbered 12, after V lost 3 bases and J lost 6 bases. Germline V gene lookup returns CDR1 MDHEN and CDR2 SYDVKM. CDR3 amino acids: CASSLALGTSLREQYF. For the CDR3, the DNA is TGTGCCAGCAGTTTGGCCCTGGGGACTAGCTTACGCGAGCAGTACTTC.

The chain is built from TRBV2 and TRBJ1-5, with D possibly matching TRBD1 (6 bases). V was trimmed by 3 bases and J by 2 bases, leaving 11 bases between them. The CDR3 runs to 15 residues. Germline assignment: CDR1 SNHLY and CDR2 FYNNEI. DNA of the CDR3: TGTGCCAGCAGTGATAGGAGGACAGGCAATCAGCCCCAGCATTTT. Translating it yields CASSDRRTGNQPQHF.

This chain links TRBV7-9 with TRBJ1-4; 10 positions agree with TRBD1. The CDR3 sequence is 15 residues long. Germline V gene lookup returns CDR1 SEHNR and CDR2 FQNEAQ (reference sequence). The J segment lost 8 bases and the V segment lost 4 bases, leaving 7 bases of the junction unmatched. The CDR3 DNA is TGTGCCAGCAGCTCCTATGACAGGGGGCGGGAAAAACTGTTTTTT. Translation: CASSSYDRGREKLFF.

V gene TRBV19 combines with J gene TRBJ1-1; D is uncertain. The CDR3 contains 11 residues. Germline lookup yields CDR1 LNHDA and CDR2 SQIVND (reference sequence). V was trimmed by 9 bases and J by 5 bases, leaving 10 bases between them. CDR3 nucleotide sequence: TGTGCCAGCCACCGGTGGACTGAAGCTTTCTTT. This encodes CASHRWTEAFF.

V gene TRBV9 combines with J gene TRBJ2-7; D remains unclear. This CDR3 spans 13 amino acids. The germline V gene encodes CDR1 SGDLS and CDR2 YYNGEE. V was shortened by 4 bases and J by 3 bases, with 11 bases between the two germline ends. The CDR3 nucleotides read TGTGCCAGCAGCCCCGGGTCTAGCTACGAGCAGTACTTC. This sequence encodes CASSPGSSYEQYF.

This clone was seen only once. The J gene is TRBJ2-5, the V gene TRBV5-1; TRBD2 agrees at 7 bases. V was pared by 0 bases and J by 5 bases, with 4 bases of the junction left unmatched. Per the germline V gene, CDR1 is SGHRS and CDR2 is YFSETQ. The CDR3 has 14 residues. CDR3: CASSLGGSWETQYF. In DNA, the CDR3 is TGCGCCAGCAGCTTGGGCGGGAGCTGGGAGACCCAGTACTTC.

The rearrangement links TRBV4-2 to TRBJ1-2; TRBD1 is a possible D gene (6 bases). Trimming pared 5 bases from V and 4 bases from J, leaving 14 bases between. CDR1 LGHNA and CDR2 YNFKEQ come from the germline V gene. This CDR3 spans 14 amino acids. CDR3 sequence (DNA): TGTGCCAGCAGCGTGGACAGCATTAGCTATGGCTACACCTTC. Translation: CASSVDSISYGYTF.

This chain links TRBV9 with TRBJ2-3; TRBD1 agrees at 8 bases. V dropped 3 bases and J dropped 6; count of bases not matched to a gene: 6. Germline CDR1 reads SGDLS; CDR2 reads YYNGEE. The CDR3 consists of 14 residues. As DNA, the CDR3 is TGTGCCAGCAGCGAGGACAGGGCCCGGGATACGCAGTATTTT. Translating gives CASSEDRARDTQYF.

The CDR3 DNA reads as TGTGCCAGCAGCCCGAGGACAGCCGGCTACACCTTC. As protein: CASSPRTAGYTF. The V call is TRBV13, the J call TRBJ1-2; a possible D gene is TRBD1 (6 bases). Per the germline V gene, CDR1 is PRHDT and CDR2 is FYEKMQ (reference sequence). V lost 5 bases to trimming and J lost 8 bases, with 12 bases between them. The CDR3 has 12 amino acids.

This chain joins TRBV4-2 and TRBJ1-5; a weak D match, TRBD1 (5 bases). The CDR3 loop spans 17 amino acids. V lost 0 bases to trimming and J lost 0 bases, with 12 bases between them. In germline, CDR1 is LGHNA, CDR2 YNFKEQ. CDR3 residues: CASSQDGAGHSNQPQHF. In DNA form, the CDR3 reads TGTGCCAGCAGCCAAGATGGGGCCGGACATAGCAATCAGCCCCAGCATTTT.

This sequence joins TRBV6-5 and TRBJ2-3, with 10 bases that match TRBD2. Germline CDR1 reads MNHEY; CDR2 reads SVGAGI. The CDR3 has 14 residues. With V trimmed by 8 bases and J by 4 bases, 6 bases remained unmatched. Written as DNA, the CDR3 is TGTGCCAGCGCTTCTAGCGGGGGTGCAGATACGCAGTATTTT. It specifies CASASSGGADTQYF.

V is TRBV27 and J is TRBJ2-2; D possibly corresponds to TRBD1 (6 bases). Trimming cost V 1 base and J 8 bases, with 14 bases left between them. Germline CDR1 is MNHEY and CDR2 is SMNVEV (reference sequence). This CDR3 has 15 residues. The CDR3 DNA is TGTGCCAGCAGTTTATTGCCTACAGGGTGGGGGGAGCTGTTTTTT. It encodes CASSLLPTGWGELFF.

V is TRBV19 and J is TRBJ1-2; no clear D. The V and J ends lost 0 bases and 8 bases respectively, with 16 bases between them. Germline V gene data show CDR1 as LNHDA and CDR2 as SQIVND (reference sequence). The CDR3 loop spans 15 amino acids. The CDR3 region is CASSIDLSGWNGYTF. The CDR3 DNA reads as TGTGCCAGTAGTATAGATCTATCGGGATGGAACGGCTACACCTTC.

The chain links TRBV25-1 to TRBJ1-2; no clear D gene. In germline, CDR1 is MGHDK, CDR2 SYGVNS. V was clipped by 3 bases and J by 4 bases, with 6 bases between them. The CDR3 is 12 residues long. CDR3 sequence (DNA): TGTGCCAGCAGTGAGACACCCTATGGCTACACCTTC. As protein: CASSETPYGYTF.

The chain carries TRBV6-5 and TRBJ1-2; D remains unclear. The CDR3 sequence is 13 residues long. Trimming took 6 bases from V and 4 from J, leaving 12 bases between them. Germline V gene lookup returns CDR1 MNHEY and CDR2 SVGAGI. CDR3 amino acids: CASRLEATYGYTF. As DNA, the CDR3 is TGTGCCAGCAGGCTGGAGGCGACCTATGGCTACACCTTC.